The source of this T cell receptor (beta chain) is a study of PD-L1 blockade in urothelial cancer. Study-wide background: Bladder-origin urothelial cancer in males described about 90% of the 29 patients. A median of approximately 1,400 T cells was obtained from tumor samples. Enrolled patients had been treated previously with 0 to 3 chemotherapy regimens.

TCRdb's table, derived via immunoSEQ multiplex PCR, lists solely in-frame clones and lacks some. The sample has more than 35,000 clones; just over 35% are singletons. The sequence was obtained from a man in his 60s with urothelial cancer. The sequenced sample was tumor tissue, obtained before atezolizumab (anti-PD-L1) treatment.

Written as DNA, the CDR3 is TGTGCCAGTAGTATGTTGTCAGGACGGAACTATGGCTACACCTTC. Translated: CASSMLSGRNYGYTF. The rearrangement links TRBV19 to TRBJ1-2; no clear D gene. The CDR3 is 15 amino acids. Germline V gene sequence: CDR1 LNHDA, CDR2 SQIVND (reference sequence). Trimming removed 3 bases from V and 2 bases from J, with 13 bases in between.